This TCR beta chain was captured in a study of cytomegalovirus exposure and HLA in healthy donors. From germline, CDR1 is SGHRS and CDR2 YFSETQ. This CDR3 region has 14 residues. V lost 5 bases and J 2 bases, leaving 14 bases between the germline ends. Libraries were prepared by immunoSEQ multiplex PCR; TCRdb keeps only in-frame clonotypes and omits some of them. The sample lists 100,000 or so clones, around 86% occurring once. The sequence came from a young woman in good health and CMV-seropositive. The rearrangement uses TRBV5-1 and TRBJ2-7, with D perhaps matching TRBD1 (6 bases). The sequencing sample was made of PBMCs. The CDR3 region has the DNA TGCGCCAGCAGAATGGGGGCAGCTACCTACGAGCAGTACTTC. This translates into CASRMGAATYEQYF.